This entry features one T cell receptor (beta chain) sequence. What it recognizes is unknown. This record comes from a study of human T cells and chemical hapten exposure. Study overall: Subjects had 2% DPC placed on about 2 cm by about 2 cm of upper inner arm skin for sensitization. It was small differences in pooled library volume that mainly caused per-sample TCR yields to vary.

The time point denotes: patch test 1, 2 weeks after DPC sensitization. Treatment denoted: therapeutic diphenylcyclopropenone sensitization with weekly scalp DPC. The study, taken as a whole, reports: TCRs whose frequency exceeded 1 in 1000 remained the same following DPC sensitization. Higher patch test scores went with higher counts of PT1 expanded TCRs.

TCRdb passed the RACE reads through MiXCR, listing each CDR3 protein once. In the table there are roughly 86,000 distinct CDR3 sequences, about 10% of which are singletons. The sample in question was whole blood, obtained in connection with sensitization to the hapten diphenylcyclopropenone (DPC). The receptor was isolated from a man in his forties with alopecia areata. Some clones in this sample may be carry-over from other donors' samples.

CDR3: CASRPDRLRNQPQHF. CDR3 DNA: TGTGCCAGCAGACCGGACAGGCTTCGCAATCAGCCCCAGCATTTT. The rearrangement links TRBV9 to TRBJ1-5; 7 positions match TRBD1. This CDR3 comprises 15 residues. CDR1 and CDR2 from the germline V gene are SGDLS and YYNGEE. V lost 5 bases, J lost 2 bases, and 7 bases stayed unmatched.